This T cell receptor beta chain was captured by sequencing in a study of blood T cell dynamics during melanoma immunotherapy. As for the study in general: Metastatic melanoma patients received first-line pembrolizumab or nivolumab plus ipilimumab.

Time point: pre-treatment baseline. The CDR3 totals 14 residues. V shed 3 bases and J shed 3 bases, with 12 bases lying between them. Germline V gene sequence: CDR1 MDHEN, CDR2 SYDVKM. Each bulk PBMC sample had roughly 400 ng DNA loaded. Profiling relied on immunoSEQ multiplex PCR, and the TCRdb table lists in-frame clones only, not all of them. The table records some 25,000 clones, around nine tenths of them present only once. The source was blood, collected from a patient treated with checkpoint blockade. This receptor was identified in a human donor with melanoma. The chain combines TRBV28 with TRBJ2-7, with a possible D match to TRBD2 (6 bases). The CDR3, as DNA: TGTGCCAGCAGTTTCCGGGGAGGCGGCTACGAGCAGTACTTC. Protein sequence: CASSFRGGGYEQYF.